One T cell receptor (beta chain) is described in this entry. This sample was included in a study of T-cell reconstitution after alpha-beta-depleted transplantation in children. Trimming took 1 base from V and 6 from J, leaving 10 bases between them. Germline V CDR1 and CDR2: DFQATT, SNEGSKA (reference sequence). The CDR3 has 13 amino acids. A library of TCRbeta sequences, prepared with unique molecular identifiers, was generated. TCRdb ran MiXCR on the PCR reads and lists one entry per CDR3 protein. Of some 550,000 distinct CDR3 sequences in the sample, about a sixth were seen once. The TCR originated in a human donor who donated a stem cell graft to a child with acute lymphoblastic leukemia. The source material was PBMCs from the stem cell graft donor, sampled from the stem cell graft. The rearrangement uses TRBV20-1 and TRBJ2-1, with D perhaps TRBD1 or TRBD2 (6 bases each). DNA of the CDR3: TGCAGTGCTAGAGGTGGGGGGCTCAATGAGCAGTTCTTC. Encoded protein: CSARGGGLNEQFF.